This T cell receptor beta chain is drawn from a study of T cells in Graves' hyperthyroidism and ophthalmopathy. General study findings and limits: Ophthalmopathy cases were set apart from stable hyperthyroidism by a 13 V-J model.

The study excluded patients with uncontrolled infection, other autoimmune disease, pregnancy or lactation. Points on this clonotype: Antigen unknown.

V lost 7 bases and J lost 8; bases outside the gene matches: 20. Germline lookup yields CDR1 LGHNT and CDR2 FRNRAP. The CDR3 is made up of 17 amino acids. It was RNA transcripts that yielded the amplified TCR beta CDR3 regions. A set of HTBI primers served as the primers for a first-round RT-PCR of the TCR CDR3. TCRdb used MiXCR to reprocess the multiplex PCR reads, holding one entry per CDR3 protein. The profile shows roughly 700,000 distinct CDR3 sequences, about a third of them singletons. The chain links TRBV12-5 to TRBJ1-2; 9 positions agree with TRBD1. Input material: blood. This receptor was identified in a woman between 40 and 50 years old with Graves' hyperthyroidism. CDR3 nucleotide sequence: TGTGCTAGTGCCTTGGGGATCCGCCGGACAGGGGTGGAGGGCTACACCTTC. Encoded protein: CASALGIRRTGVEGYTF.